These 15 T cell receptor beta chains were all obtained from the same sample, sequenced in a study of shared clonotypes between healthy human individuals. Naive CD8 populations comprised CD45RO-negative cells positively selected for CCR7, excluding terminally differentiated effector memory CD45RA+ cells. Using immunoSEQ multiplex PCR, the repertoire was profiled, and TCRdb retains in-frame clones only, with some absent. The data show over 800,000 clones, roughly 92% seen once. The material sequenced was naive CD8+ T cells sorted from blood. These receptors originate from a man aged 25-45 years in good health.

On this clone: At one end the junction does not follow the germline gene, possibly because of a read error. The chain joins TRBV7-7 to TRBJ2-5; D may be TRBD1 (6 bases). The CDR3 has 15 residues. The germline CDR1 and CDR2 sequences are SSHAT and FNYEAQ (reference sequence). In nucleotides, the CDR3 is TGTGCTAGCAGCACTCGGACAGCGGAGCAAGAGACCCAGTACTTC. This encodes CASSTRTAEQETQYF.

The CDR3 is CASSPRTGSVYTF. The CDR3 DNA reads as TGTGCCAGCAGCCCCCGGACAGGTAGTGTCTACACCTTC. The gene calls are TRBV9 and TRBJ1-2; 7 positions match TRBD1. Germline V CDR1 and CDR2: SGDLS, YYNGEE. V was clipped by 4 bases and J by 10 bases; unmatched bases: 10. CDR3 length: 13 residues.

The chain joins TRBV5-6 to TRBJ1-1; 11 bases align to TRBD1. Germline V gene sequence: CDR1 SGHDT, CDR2 YYEEEE. V lost 0 bases, J lost 5 bases, and 6 bases stayed unmatched. The CDR3 has 16 amino acids. This chain's CDR3 is CASSLGTGGFRTEAFF. CDR3 coding DNA: TGTGCCAGCAGCTTGGGGACAGGGGGCTTTCGGACTGAAGCTTTCTTT.

This chain uses TRBV27 with TRBJ2-7; weak D call: TRBD1 (5 bases). Germline CDR1 and CDR2: MNHEY and SMNVEV (reference sequence). This CDR3 spans 17 amino acids. V lost 4 bases to trimming and J lost 2 bases, with 21 bases between them. The CDR3 DNA follows: TGTGCCAGCAGTTGGTCGTCAAGGGTCAGGGTGCCCTACGAGCAGTACTTC. This codes for CASSWSSRVRVPYEQYF.

The J gene is TRBJ1-3, the V gene TRBV7-9; 9 bases align to TRBD1. CDR1 is SEHNR, CDR2 FQNEAQ, per germline (reference sequence). The CDR3 runs 16 residues. V was clipped by 3 bases and J by 7 bases; unmatched bases: 10. The CDR3 loop is CASSLEGQGNWNTIYF. CDR3 nucleotide sequence: TGTGCCAGCAGCTTGGAAGGACAGGGGAATTGGAACACCATATATTTT.

The genes are TRBV29-1 and TRBJ2-3; 9 bases are shared with TRBD1. The V and J ends lost 1 base and 5 bases, in that order; junction bases with no gene match: 10. The germline gives CDR1 SQVTM, CDR2 ANQGSEA. This CDR3 region has 16 residues. Here the CDR3 reads CSVEGYRGRVGDTQYF. The CDR3 DNA reads as TGCAGCGTTGAAGGTTACAGGGGGCGCGTTGGAGATACGCAGTATTTT.

The chain carries TRBV5-4 and TRBJ2-2; D is undetermined. CDR3 length: 13 residues. Germline V CDR1 and CDR2: SGHNT, YYREEE (reference sequence). Trimming pared 4 bases from V and 11 bases from J, leaving 15 bases between. The CDR3 sequence is CASSLRPGQELFF. CDR3 bases: TGTGCCAGCAGCCTTCGACCGGGTCAAGAGCTGTTTTTT.

This clone appeared a single time. The chain combines TRBV2 with TRBJ2-6, with D tentatively TRBD1 or TRBD2 (5 bases each). Per the germline V gene, CDR1 is SNHLY and CDR2 is FYNNEI. Trimming removed 3 bases at V and 4 bases at J, with 16 bases between. The CDR3 runs 17 residues. The DNA for the CDR3 is TGTGCCAGCAGTGATGCAGGGACCCTGGTAGGGGCCAACGTCCTGACTTTC. Protein sequence: CASSDAGTLVGANVLTF.

This clone was observed a single time. The rearrangement links TRBV15 to TRBJ2-3, with D unresolved. Germline assignment: CDR1 LNHNV and CDR2 YYDKDF (reference sequence). This CDR3 has 13 amino acids. Trimming took off 0 bases at V and 5 bases at J, with 6 bases between the two ends. The CDR3 protein is CATSRDVVDTQYF. As DNA, the CDR3 is TGTGCCACCAGCAGAGACGTGGTAGATACGCAGTATTTT.

This chain joins TRBV7-3 and TRBJ2-2; 10 bases align to TRBD2. The length of the CDR3 is 16 residues. Germline V gives CDR1 SGHTA, CDR2 FQGTGA. V gave up 5 bases and J gave up 5 bases; unmatched junction bases: 8. DNA for the CDR3: TGTGCCAGCAGCGAATCTCTAGCGGGAGTTACCGGGGAGCTGTTTTTT. Protein: CASSESLAGVTGELFF.

On this clone itself: The sample has other DNA sequences that encode this CDR3 too. This chain joins TRBV27 and TRBJ1-2, with a possible D match to TRBD1 (6 bases). CDR3 length: 14 amino acids. Germline V gives CDR1 MNHEY, CDR2 SMNVEV (reference sequence). Trimming pared 1 base from V and 4 bases from J, leaving 10 bases between. The CDR3: CASSLFGGGYGYTF. CDR3 coding DNA: TGTGCCAGCAGTTTATTCGGGGGCGGCTATGGCTACACCTTC.

The chain has TRBV19 and TRBJ2-1, with D tentatively TRBD2 (6 bases). This CDR3 is 16 amino acids long. Per germline, CDR1 LNHDA and CDR2 SQIVND (reference sequence). Trimming stripped 5 bases from V and 4 bases from J, with 18 bases between. The chain's CDR3 is CASSPPRGSGYNEQFF. CDR3 DNA: TGTGCCAGTAGTCCGCCGCGGGGTAGCGGATACAATGAGCAGTTCTTC.

CDR3 loop: CASSLGWGPDTEAFF. For the CDR3, the DNA is TGTGCCAGCAGCTTGGGCTGGGGGCCGGACACTGAAGCTTTCTTT. The gene calls are TRBV7-6 and TRBJ1-1; TRBD1 is a possible D gene (6 bases). V lost 3 bases and J 3 bases, leaving 14 bases between the germline ends. There are 15 residues in the CDR3. Germline CDR1 and CDR2: SGHVS and FNYEAQ.

The table lists this clone with a count of one. The rearrangement links TRBV6-5 to TRBJ2-7, with D possibly called TRBD1 or TRBD2 (5 bases each). With 0 bases removed from V and 3 bases from J, the gap between germline ends came to 9 bases. CDR1 MNHEY and CDR2 SVGAGI come from the germline V gene. The CDR3 is made up of 14 amino acids. CDR3 coding DNA: TGTGCCAGCAGTTACTCCGGGACCCACTACGAGCAGTACTTC. Translating it yields CASSYSGTHYEQYF.

As concerns this clone: Other nucleotide sequences from this sample produce the same CDR3. The rearrangement uses TRBV5-6 and TRBJ2-7; 8 positions agree with TRBD1. The CDR3 consists of 14 residues. Trimming cost V 2 bases and J 0 bases; bases outside gene matches: 1. Germline CDR1 is SGHDT and CDR2 is YYEEEE. CDR3 region: CASSFGQGSYEQYF. CDR3 DNA: TGTGCCAGCAGCTTCGGACAGGGCTCCTACGAGCAGTACTTC.